This TCR beta chain was obtained from a study of cytomegalovirus exposure and HLA in healthy donors. The PCR contained 60 Vbeta and 13 Jbeta primers. Profiled with immunoSEQ multiplex PCR; TCRdb holds only in-frame clones, not every one. This table has 200,000 to 250,000 clones, about 85% appearing once. CDR3 length: 18 amino acids. The germline V gene encodes CDR1 SGHDN and CDR2 FVKESK. V shed 5 bases and J shed 4 bases, with 24 bases lying between them. This clonotype was sampled from a human donor in good health. The chain employs TRBV14 and TRBJ2-1, with D possibly TRBD1 on 6 matching bases. Sequencing was done on a sample of PBMCs. The CDR3 sequence: CASSVRPGHLPTYNEQFF. For the CDR3, the DNA is TGTGCCAGCAGCGTTCGACCGGGACACCTCCCTACTTACAATGAGCAGTTCTTC. Together with reference TRBV14 and TRBJ2-1, the CDR3 gives the full variable domain: EAGVTQFPSHSVIEKGQTVTLRCDPISGHDNLYWYRRVMGKEIKFLLHFVKESKQDESGMPNNRFLAERTGGTYSTLKVQPAELEDSGVYFCASSVRPGHLPTYNEQFFGPGTRLTVL.